This T cell receptor beta chain is drawn from a study of blood T cell repertoires in COVID-19. Study as a whole: Sites across the United States, Italy and Spain contributed samples from acute and convalescent COVID-19. The cDNA or gDNA used as material had been derived from T cells, B-cell-depleted T cells, or PBMCs.

In the source study's methods: Amplification from reference gene primers served as the basis for estimated nucleated cell counts. Profiling relied on immunoSEQ multiplex PCR, and the TCRdb table lists in-frame clones only, not all of them. That table gives V, J and clone size, and the DNA gave D and trimming. This sample has roughly 220,000 clones; 84% occur once, and the top ten carry more than 1.2%. This clone was seen a single time. The length of the CDR3 is 17 residues. V was trimmed by 5 bases and J by 0 bases, leaving 17 bases between them. Germline V lookup: CDR1 MDHEN, CDR2 SYDVKM. The chain combines TRBV28 with TRBJ1-3; perhaps TRBD1 as D (6 bases). The sequence came from a middle-aged woman who had recovered from COVID-19. The sequenced sample consisted of peripheral blood. The CDR3 region has the DNA TGTGCCAGCAGTCCCGGGACACTGTTTAGCTCTGGAAACACCATATATTTT. This codes for CASSPGTLFSSGNTIYF.